This TCR beta chain came from a study of cytomegalovirus exposure and HLA in healthy donors. Trimming removed 4 bases from V and 4 bases from J, with 14 bases in between. Germline V gene lookup returns CDR1 SGDLS and CDR2 YYNGEE. The CDR3 runs to 15 residues. Clones were sequenced by immunoSEQ multiplex PCR, and TCRdb holds only the in-frame ones, with some missing. The sample contains roughly 52,000 clones, around 90% of which appear only once. Points on this clone: Its antigen is unknown.

General study results and limits: There were a few CMV-associated chains whose specificity for CMV antigens was confirmed in vitro. It was approximately 160 TCR beta chains that were listed as cytomegalovirus-associated.

The V call is TRBV9, the J call TRBJ2-2; D call uncertain. Input material: PBMCs. The receptor was derived from a man younger than 35 in good health and CMV-seronegative. For the CDR3, the DNA is TGTGCCAGCAGCCCTGTCAGGATATCCACCGGGGAGCTGTTTTTT. Translation: CASSPVRISTGELFF.